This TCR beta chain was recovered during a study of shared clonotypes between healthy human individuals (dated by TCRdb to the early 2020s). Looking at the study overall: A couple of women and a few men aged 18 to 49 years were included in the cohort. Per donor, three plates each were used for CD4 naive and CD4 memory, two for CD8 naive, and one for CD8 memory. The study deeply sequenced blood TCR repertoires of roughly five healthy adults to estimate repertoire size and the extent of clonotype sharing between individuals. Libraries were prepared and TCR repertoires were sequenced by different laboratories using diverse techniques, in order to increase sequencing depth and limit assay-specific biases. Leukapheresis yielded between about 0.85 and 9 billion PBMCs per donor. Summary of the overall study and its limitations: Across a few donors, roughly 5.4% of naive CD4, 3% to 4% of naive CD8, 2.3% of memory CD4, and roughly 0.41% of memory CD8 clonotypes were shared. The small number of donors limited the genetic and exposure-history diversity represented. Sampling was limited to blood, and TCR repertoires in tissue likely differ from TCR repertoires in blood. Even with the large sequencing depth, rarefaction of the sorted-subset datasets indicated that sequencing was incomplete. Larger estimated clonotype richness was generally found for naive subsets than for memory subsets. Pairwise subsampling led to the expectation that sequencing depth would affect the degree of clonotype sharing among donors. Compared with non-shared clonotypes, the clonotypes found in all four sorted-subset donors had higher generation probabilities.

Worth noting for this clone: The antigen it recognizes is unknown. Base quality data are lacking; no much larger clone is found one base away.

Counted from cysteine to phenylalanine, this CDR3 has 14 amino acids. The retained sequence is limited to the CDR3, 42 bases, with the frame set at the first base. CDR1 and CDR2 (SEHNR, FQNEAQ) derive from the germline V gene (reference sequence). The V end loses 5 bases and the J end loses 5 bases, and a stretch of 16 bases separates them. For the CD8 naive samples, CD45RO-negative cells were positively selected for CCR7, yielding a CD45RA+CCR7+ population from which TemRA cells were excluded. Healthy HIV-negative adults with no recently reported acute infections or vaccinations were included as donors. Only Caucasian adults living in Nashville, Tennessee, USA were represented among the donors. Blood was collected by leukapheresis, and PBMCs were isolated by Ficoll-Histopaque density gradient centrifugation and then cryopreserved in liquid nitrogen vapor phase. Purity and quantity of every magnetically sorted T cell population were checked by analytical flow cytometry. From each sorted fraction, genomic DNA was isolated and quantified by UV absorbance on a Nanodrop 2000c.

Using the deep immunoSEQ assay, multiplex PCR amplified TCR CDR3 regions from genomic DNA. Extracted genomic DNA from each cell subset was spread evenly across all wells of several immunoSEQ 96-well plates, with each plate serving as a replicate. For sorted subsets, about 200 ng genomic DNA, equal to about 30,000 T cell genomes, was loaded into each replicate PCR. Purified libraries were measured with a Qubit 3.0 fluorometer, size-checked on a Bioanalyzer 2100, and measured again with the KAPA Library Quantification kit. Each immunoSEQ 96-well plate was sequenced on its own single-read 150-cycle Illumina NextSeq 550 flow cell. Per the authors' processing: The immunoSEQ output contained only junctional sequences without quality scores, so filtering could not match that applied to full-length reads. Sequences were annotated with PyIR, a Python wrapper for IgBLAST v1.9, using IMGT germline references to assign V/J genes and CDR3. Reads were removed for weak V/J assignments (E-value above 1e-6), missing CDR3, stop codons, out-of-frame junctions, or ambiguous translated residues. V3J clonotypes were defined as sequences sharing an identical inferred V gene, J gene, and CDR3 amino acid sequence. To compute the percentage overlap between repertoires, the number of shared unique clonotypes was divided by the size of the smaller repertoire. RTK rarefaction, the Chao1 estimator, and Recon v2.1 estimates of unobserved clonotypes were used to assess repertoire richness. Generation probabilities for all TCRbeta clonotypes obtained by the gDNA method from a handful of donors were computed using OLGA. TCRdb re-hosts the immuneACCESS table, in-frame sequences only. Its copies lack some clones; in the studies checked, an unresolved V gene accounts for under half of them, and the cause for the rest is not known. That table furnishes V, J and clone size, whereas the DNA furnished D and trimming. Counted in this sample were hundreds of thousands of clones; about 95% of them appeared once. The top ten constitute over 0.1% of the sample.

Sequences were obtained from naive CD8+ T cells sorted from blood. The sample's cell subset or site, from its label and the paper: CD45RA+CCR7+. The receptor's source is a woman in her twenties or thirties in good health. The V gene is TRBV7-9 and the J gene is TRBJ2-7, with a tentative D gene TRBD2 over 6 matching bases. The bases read TGTGCCAGCAGCCGCGGGACCCGGAGGGACGAGCAGTACTTC. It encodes CASSRGTRRDEQYF.